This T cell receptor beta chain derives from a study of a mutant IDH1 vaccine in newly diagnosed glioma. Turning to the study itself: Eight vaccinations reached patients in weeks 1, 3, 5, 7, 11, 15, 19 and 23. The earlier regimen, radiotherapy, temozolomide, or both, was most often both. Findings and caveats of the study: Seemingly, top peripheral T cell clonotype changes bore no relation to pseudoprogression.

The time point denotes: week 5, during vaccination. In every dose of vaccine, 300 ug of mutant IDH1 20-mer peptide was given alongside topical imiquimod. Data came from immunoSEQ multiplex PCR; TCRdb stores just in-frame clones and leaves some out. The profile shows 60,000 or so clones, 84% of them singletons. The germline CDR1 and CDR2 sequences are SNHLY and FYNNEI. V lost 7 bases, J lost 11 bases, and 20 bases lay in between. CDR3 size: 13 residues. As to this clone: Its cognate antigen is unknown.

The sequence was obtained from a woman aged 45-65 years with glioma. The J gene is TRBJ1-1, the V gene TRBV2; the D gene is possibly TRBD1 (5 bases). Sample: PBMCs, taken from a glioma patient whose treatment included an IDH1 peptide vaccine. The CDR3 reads CASTGPGKRWAFF. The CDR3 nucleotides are TGTGCCAGCACCGGCCCAGGGAAAAGGTGGGCTTTCTTT. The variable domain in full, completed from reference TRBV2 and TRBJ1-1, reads EPEVTQTPSHQVTQMGQEVILRCVPISNHLYFYWYRQILGQKVEFLVSFYNNEISEKSEIFDDQFSVERPDGSNFTLKIRSTKLEDSAMYFCASTGPGKRWAFFGQGTRLTVV.